Listed here are 27 T cell receptor beta chains from one sample, sequenced in a study of T-cell memory formation after mild COVID-19 (TCRdb year 2021). Preparation of the library involved 5' RACE. Reads for this sample came from an Illumina NovaSeq 6000. TCRdb reanalyzed the raw reads on its own, using fastp at Q25 for trimming and MiXCR for clone calling, and kept in-frame beta chains. Every distinct CDR3 protein forms one entry, paired with its most common genes and DNA. This sample comprises hundreds of thousands of distinct CDR3 sequences, roughly 15% of them detected only once. The ten top clones hold under 25% of the sample. The sample taken for sequencing was PBMCs or a T cell subset sorted from them (not recorded which). Source of these receptors: a man younger than 35 who had mild COVID-19 (a few samples of this study predate the infection). The sample titles of this study are shuffled in the database, so cell type and time point are left out; the donor was told from shared clones.

The V call is TRBV20-1, the J call TRBJ2-7; D ambiguous. Germline V gene sequence: CDR1 DFQATT, CDR2 SNEGSKA (reference sequence). Between the trimmed V and J ends, which lost 6 bases and 0 bases, there was a span of 12 bases. The CDR3 consists of 13 residues. CDR3 sequence (DNA): TGCAGTGCACGACGACGTAGCTCCTACGAGCAGTACGTC. As protein: CSARRRSSYEQYV.

This clonotype was recorded at least ten times. The rearrangement uses TRBV9 and TRBJ2-1; 7 bases fit TRBD2. The CDR3 runs 13 residues. Germline trimming cut 4 bases from V and 6 bases from J; bases unmatched to any gene: 4. CDR1 is SGDLS, CDR2 YYNGEE, per germline. This chain's CDR3 is CASSRTGGNEQFF. The CDR3 DNA reads as TGTGCCAGCAGCCGAACGGGGGGCAATGAGCAGTTCTTC.

The J gene is TRBJ1-5, the V gene TRBV12-3 or TRBV12-4, with D possibly TRBD1 on 6 matching bases. The V end lost 8 bases, the J end lost 2 bases, and 13 bases lay between the germline ends. This CDR3 region has 14 residues. The CDR3 DNA follows: TGTGCCAGCGGCGAGACAGGCCGCAATCAGCCCCAGCATTTT. This translates into CASGETGRNQPQHF.

This clonotype was counted a few times. The chain carries TRBV18 and TRBJ1-6, with D tentatively TRBD1 (5 bases). V was cut by 2 bases and J by 8 bases, with 16 bases left in between. The CDR3 sequence is 16 residues long. Germline V gene sequence: CDR1 KGHSH, CDR2 LQKENI. CDR3 DNA sequence: TGTGCCAGCTCACCATTTACGGGGGATCGGGATTCACCCCTCCACTTT. It encodes CASSPFTGDRDSPLHF. The variable domain in full, with the rest retrieved from reference TRBV18 and TRBJ1-6, is NAGVMQNPRHLVRRRGQEARLRCSPMKGHSHVYWYRQLPEEGLKFMVYLQKENIIDESGMPKERFSAEFPKEGPSILRIQQVVRGDSAAYFCASSPFTGDRDSPLHFGNGTRLTVT.

The chain joins TRBV6-6 to TRBJ1-2; unclear D gene. Per germline, CDR1 MNHNY and CDR2 SVGAGI (reference sequence). CDR3 length equals 16 residues. The V end was cut by 7 bases, the J end by 8 bases, with 26 bases between. CDR3 protein: CASTLLDSVGLGGYTF. CDR3 in DNA: TGTGCCAGCACTTTACTCGATTCGGTCGGGCTCGGCGGCTACACCTTC.

J is TRBJ2-2 and V is TRBV29-1, with 8 bases identical to TRBD1. Germline trimming cut 8 bases from V and 5 bases from J; bases unmatched to any gene: 7. The CDR3 is made up of 13 amino acids. Germline V CDR1 and CDR2: SQVTM, ANQGSEA. In nucleotides, the CDR3 is TGCAGCTCCAGGGGGCGCGGAACCGGGGAGCTGTTTTTT. Amino acid sequence: CSSRGRGTGELFF.

The chain employs TRBV5-4 and TRBJ2-5, with D perhaps TRBD1 or TRBD2 (6 bases each). Looked up from germline, CDR1 is SGHNT and CDR2 is YYREEE (reference sequence). The CDR3 spans 12 residues. With 9 bases removed from V and 3 bases from J, the gap between germline ends came to 12 bases. CDR3 DNA sequence: TGTGCCACCAAGGAGGGGGAAGAGACCCAGTACTTC. This codes for CATKEGEETQYF.

This clonotype came up many times. V usage is TRBV20-1 and J usage is TRBJ2-1, with D possibly TRBD2 on 5 matching bases. The CDR3 has 14 amino acids. V lost 6 bases and J 5 bases, leaving 17 bases between the germline ends. In germline, CDR1 is DFQATT, CDR2 SNEGSKA (reference sequence). The CDR3 DNA sequence: TGCAGTGCCCCAGATCGCAGCGGTAACAATGAGCAGTTCTTC. Amino acids: CSAPDRSGNNEQFF.

In DNA, the CDR3 is TGTGCCAGCAGCTTAGCGCTCGGGTGGGAGCTGTTTTTT. Protein product: CASSLALGWELFF. The chain carries TRBV7-9 and TRBJ2-2; D not resolved. CDR1 and CDR2 from the germline V gene are SEHNR and FQNEAQ (reference sequence). The CDR3 is made up of 13 amino acids. Trimming left V 0 bases short and J 9 bases short, with 8 bases between.

The genes are TRBV6-1 and TRBJ1-1, with 8 bases that match TRBD1. This CDR3 is built from 14 residues. Trimming at V came to 4 bases and at J to 7 bases, leaving 8 bases not matched to a gene. CDR1 and CDR2 (germline): MNHNS, SASEGT. The chain's CDR3 is CASSGRTGINEAFF. The CDR3 bases are TGTGCCAGCAGTGGGAGGACAGGGATCAATGAAGCTTTCTTT.

This chain links TRBV6-2 or TRBV6-3 with TRBJ1-2, with TRBD1 as a possible D gene (6 bases). Trimming took off 7 bases at V and 7 bases at J, with 19 bases between the two ends. Germline-derived CDR1 and CDR2 are MNHEY and SVGEGT. CDR3 size: 14 residues. The CDR3 nucleotides read TGTGCCAGCAAGATGGGCCAGGGGTACGCTGGCTACACCTTC. It translates to CASKMGQGYAGYTF.

The J gene is TRBJ2-2, the V gene TRBV5-1, with D perhaps matching TRBD2 (5 bases). CDR3 size: 16 residues. Per the germline V gene, CDR1 is SGHRS and CDR2 is YFSETQ. The ends were cut back, 7 bases at V and 0 bases at J, with 16 bases in the middle. This CDR3 is CASGRWSSANTGELFF. In DNA, the CDR3 is TGCGCCAGCGGCAGGTGGAGTAGCGCGAACACCGGGGAGCTGTTTTTT.

The rearrangement uses TRBV11-2 and TRBJ2-1; the match to TRBD2 covers 7 bases. Germline CDR1 SGHAT, CDR2 FQNNGV. Unmatched junction bases numbered 4, after V lost 1 base and J lost 7 bases. This CDR3 spans 14 amino acids. CDR3 bases: TGTGCCAGCAGCTTAGCGGGGGGAGGAAATGAGCAGTTCTTC. As protein: CASSLAGGGNEQFF.

This clonotype was seen a few times. The gene calls are TRBV6-1 and TRBJ2-5, with 8 bases fitting TRBD1. CDR1 is MNHNS and CDR2 is SASEGT in the germline V gene. Unmatched junction bases numbered 5, after V lost 3 bases and J lost 2 bases. The CDR3 runs to 15 residues. CDR3 sequence: CASSDRGRLQETQYF. The CDR3 region has the DNA TGTGCCAGCAGTGACAGGGGGCGGCTACAAGAGACCCAGTACTTC.

This clonotype was observed a few times. The chain links TRBV25-1 to TRBJ2-7; D uncertain. This CDR3 comprises 13 residues. The V end lost 4 bases, the J end lost 0 bases, and 7 bases lay between the germline ends. The germline V gene encodes CDR1 MGHDK and CDR2 SYGVNS. CDR3 sequence (DNA): TGTGCCAGCAGTGGCCACAGCTCCTACGAGCAGTACTTC. Amino acid sequence: CASSGHSSYEQYF.

This clonotype was seen a handful of times. V usage is TRBV6-5 and J usage is TRBJ1-1, with D hard to call. Germline CDR1 reads MNHEY; CDR2 reads SVGAGI. V was pared by 6 bases and J by 1 base, with 9 bases between. CDR3 length equals 13 residues. The DNA of the CDR3 is TGTGCCAGCAGGGACCGTGGGAACACTGAAGCTTTCTTT. Its protein is CASRDRGNTEAFF.

In this sample, this clonotype turned up a few times. The chain couples TRBV7-2 to TRBJ2-3; the D call may be TRBD1 or TRBD2 (5 bases each). Germline CDR1 is SGHTA and CDR2 is FQGNSA. This CDR3 is built from 15 residues. Trimming cost V 5 bases and J 3 bases, with 15 bases left between them. The CDR3 region is CASSTGGGRTDTQYF. The CDR3 bases are TGTGCCAGCAGCACCGGTGGGGGTCGGACAGATACGCAGTATTTT.

This chain links TRBV7-9 with TRBJ2-5; TRBD1 might be the D (6 bases). The CDR3 totals 15 residues. Germline values: CDR1 SEHNR, CDR2 FQNEAQ (reference sequence). V lost 5 bases and J lost 5, with 18 bases in between. Here the CDR3 reads CASSLEGEMRETQYF. In DNA, the CDR3 is TGTGCCAGCAGCCTCGAGGGGGAAATGAGGGAGACCCAGTACTTC.

This clonotype was seen more than once but under ten times. This rearrangement joins TRBV30 to TRBJ2-7; D is uncertain. V lost 3 bases to trimming and J lost 1 base, with 10 bases between them. Germline CDR1 reads GTSNPN; CDR2 reads SVGIG (reference sequence). This CDR3 has 13 residues. CDR3 in amino acids: CAWSQDGSYEQYF. DNA of the CDR3: TGTGCCTGGAGCCAAGACGGTTCCTACGAGCAGTACTTC.

This clonotype appeared a few times. The V and J genes are TRBV7-6 and TRBJ2-2; the D call may be TRBD1 or TRBD2 (6 bases each). Trimming took 2 bases from V and 2 from J, leaving 15 bases between them. Germline V gene data show CDR1 as SGHVS and CDR2 as FNYEAQ. This CDR3 comprises 17 residues. CDR3 nucleotide sequence: TGTGCCAGCAGCTTAAGACTTCGGGGGACAAACACCGGGGAGCTGTTTTTT. Residues: CASSLRLRGTNTGELFF.

This clonotype was detected ten times or more. The rearrangement uses TRBV5-1 and TRBJ1-4; D may be TRBD1 (5 bases). The V gene's germline CDR1 is SGHRS and CDR2 YFSETQ. This CDR3 comprises 14 residues. The germline V and J ends were trimmed by 4 bases and 6 bases, with 13 bases remaining between them. The DNA for the CDR3 is TGCGCCAGCAGCATGTCCGGGACGGATGAAAAACTGTTTTTT. Its translation: CASSMSGTDEKLFF. The entire variable domain, with the rest obtained from reference TRBV5-1 and TRBJ1-4, is as follows: KAGVTQTPRYLIKTRGQQVTLSCSPISGHRSVSWYQQTPGQGLQFLFEYFSETQRNKGNFPGRFSGRQFSNSRSEMNVSTLELGDSALYLCASSMSGTDEKLFFGSGTQLSVL.

The chain joins TRBV10-3 to TRBJ2-5; D not certain. This CDR3 comprises 13 residues. The germline V and J ends were trimmed by 7 bases and 0 bases, with 9 bases remaining between them. Germline lookup yields CDR1 ENHRY and CDR2 SYGVKD. This chain's CDR3 is CAITPNYQETQYF. The CDR3 nucleotides are TGTGCCATCACTCCGAACTACCAAGAGACCCAGTACTTC.

In this sample, this clonotype turned up a few times. V and J are TRBV28 and TRBJ2-5; possibly TRBD2 for D (5 bases). V dropped 3 bases and J dropped 7 bases, with 6 bases sitting between them. The V gene's germline CDR1 is MDHEN and CDR2 SYDVKM. The CDR3 is made up of 11 amino acids. CDR3 region: CASSFAGTQYF. CDR3 DNA: TGTGCCAGCAGTTTCGCGGGGACCCAGTACTTC.

The chain is built from TRBV5-4 and TRBJ2-1; D is possibly TRBD1 (6 bases). Germline assignment: CDR1 SGHNT and CDR2 YYREEE (reference sequence). Trimming stripped 4 bases from V and 7 bases from J, with 15 bases between. The CDR3 sequence is 14 residues long. Written as DNA, the CDR3 is TGTGCCAGCAGCACACAGGGAGTTGCAAATGAGCAGTTCTTC. This encodes CASSTQGVANEQFF.

CDR3 in amino acids: CASLSGQEQFF. DNA of the CDR3: TGTGCCAGCCTTAGCGGGCAAGAGCAGTTCTTC. The gene calls are TRBV28 and TRBJ2-1, with 7 bases that match TRBD2. Germline trimming cut 8 bases from V and 10 bases from J; bases unmatched to any gene: 5. From germline, CDR1 is MDHEN and CDR2 SYDVKM. This CDR3 spans 11 amino acids.

V is TRBV4-3 and J is TRBJ2-3, with 12 nucleotides matching TRBD2. Unmatched junction bases numbered 4, after V lost 2 bases and J lost 1 base. In germline, CDR1 is LGHNA, CDR2 YSLEER. There are 17 residues in the CDR3. The CDR3 sequence is CASSQSGTSGRTDTQYF. The CDR3 DNA is TGCGCCAGCAGCCAATCGGGGACTAGCGGGCGCACAGATACGCAGTATTTT.

This clonotype was counted between two and nine times. The chain carries TRBV20-1 and TRBJ2-5; 7 positions match TRBD1. Germline lookup yields CDR1 DFQATT and CDR2 SNEGSKA (reference sequence). The CDR3 consists of 13 residues. The ends lost 6 bases at V and 6 bases at J; junction bases unmatched: 10. CDR3 DNA sequence: TGCAGTGCGCAGGGGGTTGGGACGAAGACCCAGTACTTC. Protein sequence: CSAQGVGTKTQYF.